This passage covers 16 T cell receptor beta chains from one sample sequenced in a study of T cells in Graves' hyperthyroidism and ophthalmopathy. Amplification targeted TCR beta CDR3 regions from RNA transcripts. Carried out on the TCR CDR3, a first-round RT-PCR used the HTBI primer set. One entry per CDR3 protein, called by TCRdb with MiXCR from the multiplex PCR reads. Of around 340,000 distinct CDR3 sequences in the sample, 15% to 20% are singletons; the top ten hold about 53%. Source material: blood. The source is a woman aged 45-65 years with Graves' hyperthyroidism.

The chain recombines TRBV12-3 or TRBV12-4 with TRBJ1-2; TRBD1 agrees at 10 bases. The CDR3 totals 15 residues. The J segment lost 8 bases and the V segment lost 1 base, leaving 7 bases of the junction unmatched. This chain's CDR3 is CASSLGRQGANGYTF. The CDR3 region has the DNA TGTGCCAGCAGTTTAGGGAGACAGGGGGCCAACGGCTACACCTTC.

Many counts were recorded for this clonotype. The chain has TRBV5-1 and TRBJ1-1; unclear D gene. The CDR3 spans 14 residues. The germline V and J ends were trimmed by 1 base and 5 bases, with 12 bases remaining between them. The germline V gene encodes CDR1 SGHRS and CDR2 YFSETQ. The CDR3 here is CASSLMDGDTEAFF. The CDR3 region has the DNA TGCGCCAGCAGCTTGATGGATGGCGATACTGAAGCTTTCTTT.

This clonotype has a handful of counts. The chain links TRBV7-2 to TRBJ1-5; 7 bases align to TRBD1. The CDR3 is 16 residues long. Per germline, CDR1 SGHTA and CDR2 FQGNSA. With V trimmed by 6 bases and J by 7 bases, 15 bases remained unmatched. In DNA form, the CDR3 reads TGTGCCAGCAGTTTTTCTTTAACAGGGGAAACGCAGCCCCAGCATTTT. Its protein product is CASSFSLTGETQPQHF. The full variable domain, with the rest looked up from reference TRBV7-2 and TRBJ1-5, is GAGVSQSPSNKVTEKGKDVELRCDPISGHTALYWYRQSLGQGLEFLIYFQGNSAPDKSGLPSDRFSAERTGGSVSTLTIQRTQQEDSAVYLCASSFSLTGETQPQHFGDGTRLSIL.

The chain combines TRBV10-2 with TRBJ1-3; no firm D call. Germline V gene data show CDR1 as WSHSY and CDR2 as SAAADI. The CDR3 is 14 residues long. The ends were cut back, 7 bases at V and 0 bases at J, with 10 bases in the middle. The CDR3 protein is CASKDPASGNTIYF. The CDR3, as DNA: TGCGCCAGCAAAGACCCGGCCTCTGGAAACACCATATATTTT.

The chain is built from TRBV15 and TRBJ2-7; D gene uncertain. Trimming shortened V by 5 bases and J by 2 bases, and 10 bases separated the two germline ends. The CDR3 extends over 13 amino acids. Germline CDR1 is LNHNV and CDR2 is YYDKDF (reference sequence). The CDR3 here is CATSLGIAYEQYV. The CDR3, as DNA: TGTGCCACCAGCCTCGGTATAGCCTACGAGCAGTACGTC.

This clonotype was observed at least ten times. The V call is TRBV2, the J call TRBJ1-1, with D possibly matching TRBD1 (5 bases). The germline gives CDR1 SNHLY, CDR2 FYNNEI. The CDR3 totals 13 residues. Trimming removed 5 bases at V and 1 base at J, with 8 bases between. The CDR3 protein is CASSQDRNTEAFF. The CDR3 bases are TGTGCCAGCAGTCAAGACAGGAACACTGAAGCTTTCTTT.

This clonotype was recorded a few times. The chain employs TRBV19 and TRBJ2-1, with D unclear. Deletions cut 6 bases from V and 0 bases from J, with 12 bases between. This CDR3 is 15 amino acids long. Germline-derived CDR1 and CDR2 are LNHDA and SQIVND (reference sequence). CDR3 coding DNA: TGTGCCAGTAGGCTGACCCAGAGCTCCTACAATGAGCAGTTCTTC. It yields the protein CASRLTQSSYNEQFF. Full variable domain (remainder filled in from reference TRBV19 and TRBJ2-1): DGGITQSPKYLFRKEGQNVTLSCEQNLNHDAMYWYRQDPGQGLRLIYYSQIVNDFQKGDIAEGYSVSREKKESFPLTVTSAQKNPTAFYLCASRLTQSSYNEQFFGPGTRLTVL.

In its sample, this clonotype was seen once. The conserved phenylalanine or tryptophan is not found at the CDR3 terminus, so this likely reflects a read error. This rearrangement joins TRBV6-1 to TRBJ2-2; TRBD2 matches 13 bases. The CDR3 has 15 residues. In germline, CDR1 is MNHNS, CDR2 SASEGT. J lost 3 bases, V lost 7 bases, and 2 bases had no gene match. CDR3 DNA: TGTGCCAGCACCGGACTAGCGGGGGACACCGGGGAGCTGTTTTCT. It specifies CASTGLAGDTGELFS.

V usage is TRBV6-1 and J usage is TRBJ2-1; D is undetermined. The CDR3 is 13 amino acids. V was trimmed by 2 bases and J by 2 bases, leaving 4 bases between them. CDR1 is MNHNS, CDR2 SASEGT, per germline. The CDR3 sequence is CASSELPYNEQFF. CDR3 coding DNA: TGTGCCAGCAGTGAACTACCCTACAATGAGCAGTTCTTC.

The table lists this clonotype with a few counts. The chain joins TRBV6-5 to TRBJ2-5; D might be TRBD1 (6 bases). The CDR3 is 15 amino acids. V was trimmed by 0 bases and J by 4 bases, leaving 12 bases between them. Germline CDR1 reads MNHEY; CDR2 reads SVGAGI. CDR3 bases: TGTGCCAGCAGTTACTCACAGGGTTTAGGAGAGACCCAGTACTTC. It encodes CASSYSQGLGETQYF.

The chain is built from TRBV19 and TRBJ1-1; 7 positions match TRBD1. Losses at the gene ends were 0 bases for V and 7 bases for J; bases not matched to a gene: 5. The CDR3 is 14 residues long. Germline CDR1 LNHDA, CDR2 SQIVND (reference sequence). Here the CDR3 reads CASSIDRQGGEAFF. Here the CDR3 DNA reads TGTGCCAGTAGTATAGATCGGCAGGGGGGTGAAGCTTTCTTT.

CDR3 residues: CASSYGTGYTGELFF. The DNA for the CDR3 is TGTGCCAGCAGCTACGGGACAGGCTACACCGGGGAGCTGTTTTTT. This chain joins TRBV5-6 and TRBJ2-2, with 8 bases aligning to TRBD1. CDR1 is SGHDT, CDR2 YYEEEE, per germline. This CDR3 spans 15 amino acids. V shed 3 bases and J 3 bases; nucleotides not matched to a gene: 4.

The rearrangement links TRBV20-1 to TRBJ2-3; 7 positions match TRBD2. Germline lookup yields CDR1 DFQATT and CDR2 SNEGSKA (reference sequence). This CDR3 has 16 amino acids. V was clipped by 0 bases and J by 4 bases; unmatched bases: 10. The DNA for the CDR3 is TGCAGTGCTAGAGACCACAGCGGGACCCGCGCAGATACGCAGTATTTT. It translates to CSARDHSGTRADTQYF.

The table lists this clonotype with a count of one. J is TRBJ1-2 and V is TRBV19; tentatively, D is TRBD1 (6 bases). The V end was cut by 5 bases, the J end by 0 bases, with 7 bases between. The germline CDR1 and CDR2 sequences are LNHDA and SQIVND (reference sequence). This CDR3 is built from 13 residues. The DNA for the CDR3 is TGTGCCAGTAGTTGGACAGCTAACTATGGCTACACCTTC. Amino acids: CASSWTANYGYTF.

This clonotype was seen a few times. CDR3 DNA: TGTGCCAGCAGTTTATACGGACTAGGAACGGAGCAGTTCTTC. Its protein is CASSLYGLGTEQFF. The chain couples TRBV28 to TRBJ2-1, with 7 bases aligning to TRBD2. Per germline, CDR1 MDHEN and CDR2 SYDVKM. Trimming removed 1 base from V and 10 bases from J; junction bases left unmatched: 7. The length of the CDR3 is 14 residues. The full variable domain, with the rest looked up from reference TRBV28 and TRBJ2-1, is DVKVTQSSRYLVKRTGEKVFLECVQDMDHENMFWYRQDPGLGLRLIYFSYDVKMKEKGDIPEGYSVSREKKERFSLILESASTNQTSMYLCASSLYGLGTEQFFGPGTRLTVL.

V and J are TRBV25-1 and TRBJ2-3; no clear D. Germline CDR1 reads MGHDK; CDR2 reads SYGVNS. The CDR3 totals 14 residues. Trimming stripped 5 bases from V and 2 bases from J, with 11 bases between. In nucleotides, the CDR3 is TGTGCCAGCAGTCCATTCGAACCCACAGATACGCAGTATTTT. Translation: CASSPFEPTDTQYF.